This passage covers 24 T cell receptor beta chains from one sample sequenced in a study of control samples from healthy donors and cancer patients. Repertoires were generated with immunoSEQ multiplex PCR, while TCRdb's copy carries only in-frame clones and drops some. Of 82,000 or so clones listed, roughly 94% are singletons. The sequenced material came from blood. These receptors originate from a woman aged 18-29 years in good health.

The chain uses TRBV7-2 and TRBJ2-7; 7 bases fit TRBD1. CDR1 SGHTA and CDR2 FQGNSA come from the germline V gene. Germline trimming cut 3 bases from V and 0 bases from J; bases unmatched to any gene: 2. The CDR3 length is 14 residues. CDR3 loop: CASSLTGPSYEQYF. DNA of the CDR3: TGTGCCAGCAGCTTGACAGGGCCCTCCTACGAGCAGTACTTC. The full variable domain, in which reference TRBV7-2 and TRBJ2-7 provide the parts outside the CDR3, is GAGVSQSPSNKVTEKGKDVELRCDPISGHTALYWYRQSLGQGLEFLIYFQGNSAPDKSGLPSDRFSAERTGGSVSTLTIQRTQQEDSAVYLCASSLTGPSYEQYFGPGTRLTVT.

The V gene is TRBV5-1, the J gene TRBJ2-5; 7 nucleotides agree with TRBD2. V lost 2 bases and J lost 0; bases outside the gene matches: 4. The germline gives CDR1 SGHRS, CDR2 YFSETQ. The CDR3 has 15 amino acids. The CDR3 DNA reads TGCGCCAGCAGCTTCTCGGGGGGTAACCAAGAGACCCAGTACTTC. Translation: CASSFSGGNQETQYF.

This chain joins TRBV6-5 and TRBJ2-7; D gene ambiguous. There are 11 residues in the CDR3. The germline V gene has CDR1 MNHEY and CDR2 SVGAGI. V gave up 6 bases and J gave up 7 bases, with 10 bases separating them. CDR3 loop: CASSQGWEQYF. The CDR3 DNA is TGTGCCAGCAGCCAAGGTTGGGAGCAGTACTTC.

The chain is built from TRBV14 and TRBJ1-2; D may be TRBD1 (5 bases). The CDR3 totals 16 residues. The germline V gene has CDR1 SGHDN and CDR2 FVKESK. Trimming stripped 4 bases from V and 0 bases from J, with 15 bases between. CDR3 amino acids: CASSPQVWGANYGYTF. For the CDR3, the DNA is TGTGCCAGCAGCCCACAGGTGTGGGGAGCTAACTATGGCTACACCTTC.

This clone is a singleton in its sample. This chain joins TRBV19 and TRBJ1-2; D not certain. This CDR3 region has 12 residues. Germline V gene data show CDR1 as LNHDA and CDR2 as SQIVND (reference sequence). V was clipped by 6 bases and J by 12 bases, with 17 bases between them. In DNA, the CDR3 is TGTGCCAGTAGCTTCAAATTCGGAGACCACACCTTC. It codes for CASSFKFGDHTF. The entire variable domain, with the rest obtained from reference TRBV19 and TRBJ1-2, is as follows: DGGITQSPKYLFRKEGQNVTLSCEQNLNHDAMYWYRQDPGQGLRLIYYSQIVNDFQKGDIAEGYSVSREKKESFPLTVTSAQKNPTAFYLCASSFKFGDHTFGSGTRLTVV.

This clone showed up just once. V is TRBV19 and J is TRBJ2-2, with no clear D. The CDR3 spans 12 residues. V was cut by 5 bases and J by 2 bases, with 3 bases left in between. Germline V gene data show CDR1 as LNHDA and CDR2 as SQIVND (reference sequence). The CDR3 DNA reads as TGTGCCAGTAGTTTAAACACCGGGGAGCTGTTTTTT. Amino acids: CASSLNTGELFF.

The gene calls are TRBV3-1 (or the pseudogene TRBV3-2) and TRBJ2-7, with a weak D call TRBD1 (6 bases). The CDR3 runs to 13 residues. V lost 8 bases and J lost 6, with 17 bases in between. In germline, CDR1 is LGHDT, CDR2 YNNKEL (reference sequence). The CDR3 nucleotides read TGTGCCAGCTCTATACAGGGAGAGACCGAGCAGTACTTC. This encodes CASSIQGETEQYF.

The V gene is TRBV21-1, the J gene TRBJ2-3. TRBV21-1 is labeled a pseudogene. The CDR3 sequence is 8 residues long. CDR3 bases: TGTGCCAGCAGCAACAATAACTTT. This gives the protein CASSNNNF.

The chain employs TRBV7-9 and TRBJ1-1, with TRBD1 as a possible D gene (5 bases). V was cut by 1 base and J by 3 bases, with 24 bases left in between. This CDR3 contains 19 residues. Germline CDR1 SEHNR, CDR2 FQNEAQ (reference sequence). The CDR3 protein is CASSLDRHDGYSIDTEAFF. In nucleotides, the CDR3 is TGTGCCAGCAGCTTAGACAGGCATGACGGCTACAGCATTGACACTGAAGCTTTCTTT.

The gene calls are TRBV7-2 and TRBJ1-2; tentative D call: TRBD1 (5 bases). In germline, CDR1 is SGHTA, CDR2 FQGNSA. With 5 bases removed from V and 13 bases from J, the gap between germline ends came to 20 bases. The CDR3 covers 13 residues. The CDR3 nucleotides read TGTGCCAGCAGCCAGGCCGGGACTCCGAGAGGCACCTTC. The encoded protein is CASSQAGTPRGTF.

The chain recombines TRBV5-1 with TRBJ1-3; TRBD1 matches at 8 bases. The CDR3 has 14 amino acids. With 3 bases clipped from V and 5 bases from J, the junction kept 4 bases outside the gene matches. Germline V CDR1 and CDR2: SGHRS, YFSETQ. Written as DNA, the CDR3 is TGCGCCAGCAGCTCCGGACAGGGACGAAACACCATATATTTT. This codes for CASSSGQGRNTIYF.

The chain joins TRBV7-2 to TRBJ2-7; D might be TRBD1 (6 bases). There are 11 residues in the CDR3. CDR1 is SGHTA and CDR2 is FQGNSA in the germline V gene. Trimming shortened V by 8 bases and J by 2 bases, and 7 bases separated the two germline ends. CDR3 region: CASAGAYEQYF. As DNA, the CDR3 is TGTGCCAGCGCAGGGGCCTACGAGCAGTACTTC.

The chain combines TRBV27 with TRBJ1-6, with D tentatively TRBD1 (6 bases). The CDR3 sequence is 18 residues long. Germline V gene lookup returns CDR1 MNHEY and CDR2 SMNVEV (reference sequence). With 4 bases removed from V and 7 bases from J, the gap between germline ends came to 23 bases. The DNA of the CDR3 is TGTGCCAGCAGTTATAGCGCCTTGCGGGGGCAGAAGAATTCACCCCTCCACTTT. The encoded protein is CASSYSALRGQKNSPLHF.

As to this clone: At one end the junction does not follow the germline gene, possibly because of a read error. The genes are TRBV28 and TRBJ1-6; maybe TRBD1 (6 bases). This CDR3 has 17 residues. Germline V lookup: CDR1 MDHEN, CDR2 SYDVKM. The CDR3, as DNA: TGTACCAGCAGTTTTAGGGGGACTCAGACGGTTAATTCACCCCTCCACTTT. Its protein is CTSSFRGTQTVNSPLHF.

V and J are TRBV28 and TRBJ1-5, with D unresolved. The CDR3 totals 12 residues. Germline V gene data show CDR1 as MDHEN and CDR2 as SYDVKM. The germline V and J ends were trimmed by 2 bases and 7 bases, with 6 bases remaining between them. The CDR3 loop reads CASSLLGQPQHF. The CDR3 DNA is TGTGCCAGCAGTTTACTGGGGCAGCCCCAGCATTTT.

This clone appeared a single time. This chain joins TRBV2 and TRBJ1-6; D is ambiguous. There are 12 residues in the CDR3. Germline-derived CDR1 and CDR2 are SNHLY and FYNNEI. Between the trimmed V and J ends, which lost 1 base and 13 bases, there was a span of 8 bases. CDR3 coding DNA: TGTGCCAGCAGTGAAGGAGTTGGGCCCCTCCACTTT. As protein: CASSEGVGPLHF.

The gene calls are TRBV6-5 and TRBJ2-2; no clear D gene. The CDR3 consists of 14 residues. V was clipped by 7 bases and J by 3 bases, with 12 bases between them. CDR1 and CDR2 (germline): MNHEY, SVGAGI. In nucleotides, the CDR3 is TGTGCCAGCATTCGTGGGTCGGACACCGGGGAGCTGTTTTTT. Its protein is CASIRGSDTGELFF.

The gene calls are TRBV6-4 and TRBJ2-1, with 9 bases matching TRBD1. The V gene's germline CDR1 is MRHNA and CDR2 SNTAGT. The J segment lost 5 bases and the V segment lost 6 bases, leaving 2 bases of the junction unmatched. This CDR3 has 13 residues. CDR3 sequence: CASSGQGNNEQFF. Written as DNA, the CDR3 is TGTGCCAGCAGCGGACAGGGGAACAATGAGCAGTTCTTC.

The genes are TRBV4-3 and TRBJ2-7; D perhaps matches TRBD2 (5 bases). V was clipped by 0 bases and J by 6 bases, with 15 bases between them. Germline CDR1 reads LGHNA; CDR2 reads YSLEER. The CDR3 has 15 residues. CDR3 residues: CASSQESLALAEQYF. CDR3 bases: TGCGCCAGCAGCCAAGAGTCGCTGGCTCTAGCCGAGCAGTACTTC.

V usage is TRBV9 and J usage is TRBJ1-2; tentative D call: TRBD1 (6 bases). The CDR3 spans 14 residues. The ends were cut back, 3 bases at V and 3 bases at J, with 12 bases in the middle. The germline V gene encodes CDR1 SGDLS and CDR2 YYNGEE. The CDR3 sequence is CASSGPGVHYGYTF. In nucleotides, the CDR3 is TGTGCCAGCAGCGGACCAGGGGTGCACTATGGCTACACCTTC.

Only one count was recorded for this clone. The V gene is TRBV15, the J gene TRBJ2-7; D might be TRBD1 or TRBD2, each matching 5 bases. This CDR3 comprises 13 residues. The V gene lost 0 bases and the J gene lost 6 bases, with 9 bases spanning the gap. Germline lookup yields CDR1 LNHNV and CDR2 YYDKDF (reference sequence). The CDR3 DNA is TGTGCCACCAGCAGAGAGACTGGGGGCGAGCAGTACTTC. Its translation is CATSRETGGEQYF.

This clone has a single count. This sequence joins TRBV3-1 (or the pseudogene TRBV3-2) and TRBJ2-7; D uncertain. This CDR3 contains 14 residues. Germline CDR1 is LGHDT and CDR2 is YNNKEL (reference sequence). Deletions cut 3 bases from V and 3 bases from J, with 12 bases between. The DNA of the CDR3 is TGTGCCAGCAGCCAGGGGTCCGGATTCTACGAGCAGTACTTC. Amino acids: CASSQGSGFYEQYF.

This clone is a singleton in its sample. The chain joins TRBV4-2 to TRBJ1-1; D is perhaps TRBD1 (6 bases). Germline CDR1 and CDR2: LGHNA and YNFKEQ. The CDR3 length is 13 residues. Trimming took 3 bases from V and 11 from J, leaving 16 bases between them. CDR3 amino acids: CASSHQRGDEAFF. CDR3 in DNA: TGTGCCAGCAGCCACCAGAGGGGGGATGAGGCTTTCTTT.

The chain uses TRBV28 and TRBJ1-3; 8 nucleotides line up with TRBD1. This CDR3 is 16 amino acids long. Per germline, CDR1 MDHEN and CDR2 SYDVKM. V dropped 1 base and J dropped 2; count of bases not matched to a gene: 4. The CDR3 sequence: CASSLLRTGPGNTIYF. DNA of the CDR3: TGTGCCAGCAGTTTATTACGGACAGGGCCTGGAAACACCATATATTTT.